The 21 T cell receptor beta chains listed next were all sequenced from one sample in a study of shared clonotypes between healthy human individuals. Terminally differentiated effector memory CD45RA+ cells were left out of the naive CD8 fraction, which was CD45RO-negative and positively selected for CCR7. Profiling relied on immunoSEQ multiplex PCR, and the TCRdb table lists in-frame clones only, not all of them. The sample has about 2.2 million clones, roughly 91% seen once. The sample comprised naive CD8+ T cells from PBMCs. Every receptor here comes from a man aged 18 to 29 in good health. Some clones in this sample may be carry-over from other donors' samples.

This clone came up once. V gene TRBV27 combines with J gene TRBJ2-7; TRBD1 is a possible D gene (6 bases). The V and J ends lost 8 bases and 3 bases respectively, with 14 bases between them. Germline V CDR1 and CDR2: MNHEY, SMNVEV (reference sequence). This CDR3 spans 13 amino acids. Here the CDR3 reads CASSYVDSYEQYF. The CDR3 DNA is TGTGCCAGCTCCTATGTGGACAGCTACGAGCAGTACTTC.

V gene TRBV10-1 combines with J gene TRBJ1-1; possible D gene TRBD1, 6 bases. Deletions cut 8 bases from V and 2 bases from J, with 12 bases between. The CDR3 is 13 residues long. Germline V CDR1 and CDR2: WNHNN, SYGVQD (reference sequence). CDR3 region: CASRNRENTEAFF. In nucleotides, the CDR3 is TGCGCCAGCCGTAACAGGGAAAACACTGAAGCTTTCTTT.

The CDR3 protein is CAWNGRGFPYEQYF. The CDR3 bases are TGTGCCTGGAACGGCAGGGGGTTCCCCTACGAGCAGTACTTC. V gene TRBV30 combines with J gene TRBJ2-5, with 7 bases identical to TRBD1. TRBJ2-7 matches the DNA end more closely, so the J call is doubtful. The length of the CDR3 is 14 residues. Germline lookup yields CDR1 GTSNPN and CDR2 SVGIG (reference sequence).

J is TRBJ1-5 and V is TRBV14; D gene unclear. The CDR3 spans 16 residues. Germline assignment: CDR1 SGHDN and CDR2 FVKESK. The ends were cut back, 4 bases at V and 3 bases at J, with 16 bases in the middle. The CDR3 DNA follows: TGTGCCAGCAGCCCGGGAGGGCCGGCTAACAATCAGCCCCAGCATTTT. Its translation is CASSPGGPANNQPQHF.

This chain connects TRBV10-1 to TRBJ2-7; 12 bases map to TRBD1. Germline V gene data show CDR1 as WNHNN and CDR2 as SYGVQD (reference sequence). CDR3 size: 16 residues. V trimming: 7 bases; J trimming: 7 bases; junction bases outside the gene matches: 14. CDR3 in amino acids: CASTRWRDRGPEEQYF. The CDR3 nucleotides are TGCGCCAGCACACGTTGGAGGGACAGGGGGCCTGAGGAGCAGTACTTC.

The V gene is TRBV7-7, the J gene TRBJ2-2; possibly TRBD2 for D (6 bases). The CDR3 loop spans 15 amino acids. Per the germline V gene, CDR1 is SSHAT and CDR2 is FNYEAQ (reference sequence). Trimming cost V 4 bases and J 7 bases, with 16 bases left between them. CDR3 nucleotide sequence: TGTGCCAGCAGCTCGCGGGACCGCCAGAACGGGGAGCTGTTTTTT. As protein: CASSSRDRQNGELFF.

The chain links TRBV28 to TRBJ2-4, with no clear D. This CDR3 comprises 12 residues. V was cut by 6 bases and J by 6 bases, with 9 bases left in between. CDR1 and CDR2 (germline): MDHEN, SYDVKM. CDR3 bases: TGTGCCAGCAGCTTCCCCTTAAACATTCAGTACTTC. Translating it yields CASSFPLNIQYF. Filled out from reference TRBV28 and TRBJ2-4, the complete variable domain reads DVKVTQSSRYLVKRTGEKVFLECVQDMDHENMFWYRQDPGLGLRLIYFSYDVKMKEKGDIPEGYSVSREKKERFSLILESASTNQTSMYLCASSFPLNIQYFGAGTRLSVL.

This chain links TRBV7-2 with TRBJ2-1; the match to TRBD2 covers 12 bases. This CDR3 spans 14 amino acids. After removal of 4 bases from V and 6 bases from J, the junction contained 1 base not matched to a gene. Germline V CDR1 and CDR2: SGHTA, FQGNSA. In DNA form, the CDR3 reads TGTGCCAGCAGCTCTAGCGGGAGGGCCAATGAGCAGTTCTTC. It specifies CASSSSGRANEQFF.

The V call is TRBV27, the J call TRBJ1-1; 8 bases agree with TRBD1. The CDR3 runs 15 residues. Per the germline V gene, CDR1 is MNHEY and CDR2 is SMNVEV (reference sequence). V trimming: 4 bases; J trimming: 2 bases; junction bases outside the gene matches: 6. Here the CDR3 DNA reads TGTGCCAGCAGTTCCGGGACAGGTATTAACACTGAAGCTTTCTTT. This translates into CASSSGTGINTEAFF.

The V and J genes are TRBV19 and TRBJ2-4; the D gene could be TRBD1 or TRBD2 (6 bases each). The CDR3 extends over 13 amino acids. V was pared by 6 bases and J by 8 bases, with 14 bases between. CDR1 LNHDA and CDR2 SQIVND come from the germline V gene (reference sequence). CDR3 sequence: CASSIRGGYIQYF. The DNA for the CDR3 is TGTGCCAGTAGCATCCGAGGGGGGTACATTCAGTACTTC. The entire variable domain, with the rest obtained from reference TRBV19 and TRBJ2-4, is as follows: DGGITQSPKYLFRKEGQNVTLSCEQNLNHDAMYWYRQDPGQGLRLIYYSQIVNDFQKGDIAEGYSVSREKKESFPLTVTSAQKNPTAFYLCASSIRGGYIQYFGAGTRLSVL.

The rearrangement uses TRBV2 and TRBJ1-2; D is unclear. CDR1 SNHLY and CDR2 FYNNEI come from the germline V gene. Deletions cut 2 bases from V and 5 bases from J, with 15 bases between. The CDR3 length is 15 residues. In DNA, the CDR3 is TGTGCCAGCAGTGAATCGACAACGGGGAGGTATGGCTACACCTTC. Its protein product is CASSESTTGRYGYTF.

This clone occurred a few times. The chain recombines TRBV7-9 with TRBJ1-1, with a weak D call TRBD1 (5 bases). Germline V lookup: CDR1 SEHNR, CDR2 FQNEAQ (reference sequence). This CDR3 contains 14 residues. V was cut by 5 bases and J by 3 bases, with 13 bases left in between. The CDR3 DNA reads TGTGCCAGCAGCCTCCCTGAGGGGTACACTGAAGCTTTCTTT. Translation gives CASSLPEGYTEAFF. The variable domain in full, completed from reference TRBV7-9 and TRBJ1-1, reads DTGVSQNPRHKITKRGQNVTFRCDPISEHNRLYWYRQTLGQGPEFLTYFQNEAQLEKSRLLSDRFSAERPKGSFSTLEIQRTEQGDSAMYLCASSLPEGYTEAFFGQGTRLTVV.

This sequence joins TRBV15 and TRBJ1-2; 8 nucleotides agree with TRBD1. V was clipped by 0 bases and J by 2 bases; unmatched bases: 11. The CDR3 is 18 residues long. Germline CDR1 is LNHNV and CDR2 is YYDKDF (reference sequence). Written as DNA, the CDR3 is TGTGCCACCAGCAGAGATCGGATTCGGCAGGGGGCGAACTATGGCTACACCTTC. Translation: CATSRDRIRQGANYGYTF.

This CDR3 is CASSHRDRGWDEQFF. DNA of the CDR3: TGTGCCAGCAGTCACCGGGACAGGGGATGGGATGAGCAGTTCTTC. The chain employs TRBV11-3 and TRBJ2-1, with 10 bases lining up with TRBD1. Germline lookup yields CDR1 SGHNT and CDR2 YENEEA. The CDR3 length is 15 residues. V was clipped by 6 bases and J by 8 bases; unmatched bases: 10.

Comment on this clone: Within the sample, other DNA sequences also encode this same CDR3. DNA of the CDR3: TGTGCCAGCAGCGTAGCAGGGAGCACAGATACGCAGTATTTT. It is translated as CASSVAGSTDTQYF. V usage is TRBV9 and J usage is TRBJ2-3; D may be TRBD1 (5 bases). V was shortened by 0 bases and J by 0 bases, with 5 bases between the two germline ends. The germline V gene has CDR1 SGDLS and CDR2 YYNGEE. This CDR3 has 14 amino acids.

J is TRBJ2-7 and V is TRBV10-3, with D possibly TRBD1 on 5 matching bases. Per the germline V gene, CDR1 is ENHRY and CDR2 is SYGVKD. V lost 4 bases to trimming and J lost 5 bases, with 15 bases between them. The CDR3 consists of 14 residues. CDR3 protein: CAISGTRARDEQYF. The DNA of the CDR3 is TGTGCCATCAGTGGTACCAGGGCACGAGACGAGCAGTACTTC.

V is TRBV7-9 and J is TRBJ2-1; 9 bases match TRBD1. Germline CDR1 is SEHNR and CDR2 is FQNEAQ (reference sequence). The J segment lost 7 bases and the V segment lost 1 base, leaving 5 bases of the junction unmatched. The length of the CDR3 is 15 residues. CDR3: CASSLVRTGENEQFF. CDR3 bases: TGTGCCAGCAGCTTAGTTAGGACAGGGGAGAATGAGCAGTTCTTC.

The CDR3 protein is CASSLILAGEETQYF. The CDR3 nucleotides are TGTGCCAGCAGCTTAATCCTAGCGGGGGAAGAGACCCAGTACTTC. The chain has TRBV7-6 and TRBJ2-5; 10 bases are shared with TRBD2. Germline V gene lookup returns CDR1 SGHVS and CDR2 FNYEAQ. The CDR3 sequence is 15 residues long. V shed 2 bases, J shed 3 bases, and the junction held 3 bases outside the gene matches.

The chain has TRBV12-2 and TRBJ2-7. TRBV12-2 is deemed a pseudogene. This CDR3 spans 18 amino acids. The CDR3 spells CASRSGRGRLKSSYEQYF. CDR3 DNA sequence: TGTGCAAGTCGCTCCGGCCGGGGGCGGTTGAAGAGCTCCTACGAGCAGTACTTC.

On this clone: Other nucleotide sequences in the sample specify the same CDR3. CDR3 protein: CASSLSGRAYEQYF. Written as DNA, the CDR3 is TGCGCCAGCAGCTTAAGCGGGCGGGCCTACGAGCAGTACTTC. V and J are TRBV5-1 and TRBJ2-7, with a weak D call TRBD2 (6 bases). Germline lookup yields CDR1 SGHRS and CDR2 YFSETQ. The CDR3 covers 14 residues. V lost 2 bases and J 2 bases, leaving 11 bases between the germline ends.

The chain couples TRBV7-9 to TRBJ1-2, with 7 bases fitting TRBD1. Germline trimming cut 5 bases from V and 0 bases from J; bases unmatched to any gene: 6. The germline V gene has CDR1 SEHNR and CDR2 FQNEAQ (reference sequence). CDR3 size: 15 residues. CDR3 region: CASSLLQGPNYGYTF. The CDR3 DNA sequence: TGTGCCAGCAGCCTCCTACAGGGGCCTAACTATGGCTACACCTTC.